This record looks at one T cell receptor (beta chain) sequence and its context. As yet, its antigen is unknown. It was autoimmune disease history or systemic immunosuppression that excluded patients. The method was immunoSEQ multiplex PCR; TCRdb's version includes in-frame clones alone and lacks a portion of them. Here the sample spans over 35,000 clones, around 89% being singletons. The data belong to a study of OX40 agonist ivuxolimab in advanced cancers. As for the study in general: Three patients showed partial responses: one hepatocellular carcinoma and two cutaneous melanoma cases.

Trimming cost V 4 bases and J 6 bases, with 9 bases left between them. The length of the CDR3 is 13 residues. Germline loops: CDR1 LNHDA, CDR2 SQIVND (reference sequence). Study findings and constraints: At doses 0.1 to 3.0 mg/kg, CD4+ and CD8+ clones expanded. Some patients who did not respond also had low normalized T-cell clonal expansion.

The sequence was collected from an adult with an advanced solid tumor such as melanoma, head and neck, liver or kidney cancer. Here the sequenced sample was CD4+ or CD8+ T cells sorted from blood, taken in a trial of the OX40 agonist ivuxolimab. The chain uses TRBV19 and TRBJ2-2, with D tentatively TRBD1 (5 bases). CDR3 sequence: CASSRSTAGELFF. As DNA, the CDR3 is TGTGCCAGTAGTAGGTCGACAGCCGGGGAGCTGTTTTTT.